The clone carrying this T cell receptor beta chain has more than one count but fewer than ten. These data belong to a study of control samples from healthy donors and cancer patients. CDR3 length: 15 amino acids. In germline, CDR1 is MNHEY, CDR2 SVGAGI. V was clipped by 4 bases and J by 1 base, with 8 bases between them. TCRdb keeps only in-frame clones here, not all; method: immunoSEQ multiplex PCR. Found here are just under 75,000 clones, less than 90% of them singletons; the top ten hold under 4.5%. The source of this sequence is a woman aged 50 to 60 in good health. The sequenced material came from blood. This sequence joins TRBV6-5 and TRBJ2-6, with TRBD2 as a possible D gene (6 bases). CDR3 nucleotides: TGTGCCAGCAGTTGGGGGGATTCTGGGGCCAACGTCCTGACTTTC. This codes for CASSWGDSGANVLTF.